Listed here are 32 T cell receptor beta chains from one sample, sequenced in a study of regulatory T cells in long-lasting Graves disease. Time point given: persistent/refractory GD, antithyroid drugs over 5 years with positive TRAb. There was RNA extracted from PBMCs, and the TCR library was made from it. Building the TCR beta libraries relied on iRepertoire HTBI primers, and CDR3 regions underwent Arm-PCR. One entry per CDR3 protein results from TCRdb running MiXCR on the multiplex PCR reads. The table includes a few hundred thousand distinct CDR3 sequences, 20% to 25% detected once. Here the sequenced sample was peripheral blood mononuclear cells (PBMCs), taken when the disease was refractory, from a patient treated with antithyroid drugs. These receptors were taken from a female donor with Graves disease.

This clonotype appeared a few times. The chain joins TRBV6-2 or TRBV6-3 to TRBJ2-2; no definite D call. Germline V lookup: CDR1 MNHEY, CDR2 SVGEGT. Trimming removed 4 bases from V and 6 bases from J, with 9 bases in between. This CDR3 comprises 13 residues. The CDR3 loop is CASSSLAPGELFF. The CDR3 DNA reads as TGTGCCAGCAGTTCCCTGGCCCCCGGGGAGCTGTTTTTT.

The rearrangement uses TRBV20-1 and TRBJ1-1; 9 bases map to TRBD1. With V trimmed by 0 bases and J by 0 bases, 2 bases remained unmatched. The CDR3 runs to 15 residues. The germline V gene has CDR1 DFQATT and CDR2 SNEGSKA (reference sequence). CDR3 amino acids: CSAREGTGLNTEAFF. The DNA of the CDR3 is TGCAGTGCTAGAGAGGGGACAGGGTTGAACACTGAAGCTTTCTTT.

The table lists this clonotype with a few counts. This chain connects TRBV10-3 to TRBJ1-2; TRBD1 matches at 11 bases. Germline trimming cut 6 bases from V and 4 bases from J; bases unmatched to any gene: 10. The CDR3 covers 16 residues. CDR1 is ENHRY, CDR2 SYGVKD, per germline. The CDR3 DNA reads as TGTGCCATCAGGTCCGGGACAGGGGGTGAACCCTATGGCTACACCTTC. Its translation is CAIRSGTGGEPYGYTF.

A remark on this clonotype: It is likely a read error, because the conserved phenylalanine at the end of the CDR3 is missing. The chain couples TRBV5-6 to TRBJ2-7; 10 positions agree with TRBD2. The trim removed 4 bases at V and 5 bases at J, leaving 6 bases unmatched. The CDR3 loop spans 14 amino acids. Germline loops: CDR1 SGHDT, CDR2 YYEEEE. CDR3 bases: TGTGCCAGCAGCCCGGGACTAGCGTCCCACGAGCAGTACTCC. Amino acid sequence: CASSPGLASHEQYS.

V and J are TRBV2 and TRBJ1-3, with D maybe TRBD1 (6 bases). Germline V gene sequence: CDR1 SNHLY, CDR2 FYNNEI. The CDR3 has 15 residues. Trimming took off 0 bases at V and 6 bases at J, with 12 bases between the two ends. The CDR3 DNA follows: TGTGCCAGCAGTGAAGCGGGGGCAACGATAAACACCATATATTTT. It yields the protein CASSEAGATINTIYF.

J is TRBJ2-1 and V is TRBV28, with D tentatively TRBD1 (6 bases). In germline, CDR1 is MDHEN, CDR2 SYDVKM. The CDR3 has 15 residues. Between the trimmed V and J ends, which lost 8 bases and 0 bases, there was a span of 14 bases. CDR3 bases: TGTGCCAGCGGGATGGTAGGGGGCTCCTACAATGAGCAGTTCTTC. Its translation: CASGMVGGSYNEQFF.

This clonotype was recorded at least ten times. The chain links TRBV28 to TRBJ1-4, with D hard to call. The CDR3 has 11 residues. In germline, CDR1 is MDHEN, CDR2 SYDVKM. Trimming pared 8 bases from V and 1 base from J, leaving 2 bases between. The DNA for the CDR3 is TGTGCCAGCCGAACTAATGAAAAACTGTTTTTT. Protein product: CASRTNEKLFF.

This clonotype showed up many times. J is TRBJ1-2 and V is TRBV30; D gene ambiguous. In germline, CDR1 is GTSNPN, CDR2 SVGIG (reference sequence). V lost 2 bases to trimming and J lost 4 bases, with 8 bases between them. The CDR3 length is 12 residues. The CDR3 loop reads CAWSLGVYGYTF. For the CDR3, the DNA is TGTGCCTGGAGTTTGGGAGTCTATGGCTACACCTTC.

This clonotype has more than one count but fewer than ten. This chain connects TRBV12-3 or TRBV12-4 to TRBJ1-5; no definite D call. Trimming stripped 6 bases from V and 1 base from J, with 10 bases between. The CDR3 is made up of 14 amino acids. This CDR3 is CASRDGGSNQPQHF. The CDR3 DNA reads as TGTGCCAGCAGGGACGGTGGCAGCAATCAGCCCCAGCATTTT.

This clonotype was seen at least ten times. The CDR3 DNA reads TGTGCCAGCAGTTCCGGGGGGCGGGAAGAGACCCAGTACTTC. Protein sequence: CASSSGGREETQYF. The chain employs TRBV28 and TRBJ2-5; D possibly corresponds to TRBD2 (7 bases). Trimming removed 4 bases from V and 3 bases from J, with 12 bases in between. The V gene's germline CDR1 is MDHEN and CDR2 SYDVKM. The CDR3 length is 14 residues.

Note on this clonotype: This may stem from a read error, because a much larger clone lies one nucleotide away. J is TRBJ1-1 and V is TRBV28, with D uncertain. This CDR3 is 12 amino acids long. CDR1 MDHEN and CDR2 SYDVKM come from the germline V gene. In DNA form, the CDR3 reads TGTGCCAGCAAGACACAGAACACTGAAGCTTCCTTT. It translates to CASKTQNTEASF.

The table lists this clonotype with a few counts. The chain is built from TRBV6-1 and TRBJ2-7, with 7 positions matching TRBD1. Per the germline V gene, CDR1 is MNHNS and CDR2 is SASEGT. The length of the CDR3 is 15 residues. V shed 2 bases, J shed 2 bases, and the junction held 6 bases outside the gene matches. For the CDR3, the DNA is TGTGCCAGCAGTGAAAGAGGGGGCTTCACCTACGAGCAGTACTTC. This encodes CASSERGGFTYEQYF.

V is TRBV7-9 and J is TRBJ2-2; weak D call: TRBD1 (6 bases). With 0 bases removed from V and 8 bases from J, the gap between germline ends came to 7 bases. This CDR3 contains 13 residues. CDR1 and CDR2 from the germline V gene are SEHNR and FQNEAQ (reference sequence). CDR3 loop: CASSLADSGELFF. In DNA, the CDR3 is TGTGCCAGCAGCTTAGCGGACAGTGGGGAGCTGTTTTTT.

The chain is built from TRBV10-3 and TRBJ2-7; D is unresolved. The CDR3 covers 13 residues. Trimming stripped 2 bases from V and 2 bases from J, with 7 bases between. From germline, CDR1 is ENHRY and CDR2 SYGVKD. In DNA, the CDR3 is TGTGCCATCAGTGAGGACGGCACCTACGAGCAGTACTTC. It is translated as CAISEDGTYEQYF.

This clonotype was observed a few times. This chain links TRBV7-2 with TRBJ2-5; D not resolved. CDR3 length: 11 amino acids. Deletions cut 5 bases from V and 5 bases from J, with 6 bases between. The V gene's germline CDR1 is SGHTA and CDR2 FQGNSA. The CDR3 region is CASSRAETQYF. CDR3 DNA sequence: TGTGCCAGCAGCCGAGCTGAGACCCAGTACTTC.

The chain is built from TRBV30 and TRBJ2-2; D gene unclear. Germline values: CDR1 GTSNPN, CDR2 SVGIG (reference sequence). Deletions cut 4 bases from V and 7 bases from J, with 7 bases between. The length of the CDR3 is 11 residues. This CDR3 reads CAWTEDGELFF. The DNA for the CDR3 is TGTGCCTGGACAGAAGACGGGGAGCTGTTTTTT.

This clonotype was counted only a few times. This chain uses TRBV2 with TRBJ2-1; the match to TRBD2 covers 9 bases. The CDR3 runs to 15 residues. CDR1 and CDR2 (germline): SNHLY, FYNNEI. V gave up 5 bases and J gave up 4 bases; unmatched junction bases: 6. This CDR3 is CASSLSGGYYNEQFF. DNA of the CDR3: TGTGCCAGCAGTCTTAGCGGGGGATATTACAATGAGCAGTTCTTC.

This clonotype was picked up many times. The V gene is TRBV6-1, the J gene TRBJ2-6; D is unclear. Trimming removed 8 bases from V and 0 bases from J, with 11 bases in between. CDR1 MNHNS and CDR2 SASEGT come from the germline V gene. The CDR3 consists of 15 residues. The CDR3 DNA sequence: TGTGCCAGCGGATGGTCCCTCTCTGGGGCCAACGTCCTGACTTTC. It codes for CASGWSLSGANVLTF.

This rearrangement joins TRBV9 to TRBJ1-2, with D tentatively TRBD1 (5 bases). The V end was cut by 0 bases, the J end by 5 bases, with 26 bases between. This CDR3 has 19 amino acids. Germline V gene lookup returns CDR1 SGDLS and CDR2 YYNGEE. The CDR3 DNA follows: TGTGCCAGCAGCGTAGCGGGGGGGTCGGACATTAATGACGGGTATGGCTACACCTTC. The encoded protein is CASSVAGGSDINDGYGYTF. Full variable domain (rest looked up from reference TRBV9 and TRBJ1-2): DSGVTQTPKHLITATGQRVTLRCSPRSGDLSVYWYQQSLDQGLQFLIQYYNGEERAKGNILERFSAQQFPDLHSELNLSSLELGDSALYFCASSVAGGSDINDGYGYTFGSGTRLTVV.

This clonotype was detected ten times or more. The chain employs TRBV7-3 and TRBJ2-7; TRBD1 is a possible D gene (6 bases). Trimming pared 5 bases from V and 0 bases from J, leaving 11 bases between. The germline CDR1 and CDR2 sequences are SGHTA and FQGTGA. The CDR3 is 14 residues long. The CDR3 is CASSQDSLSYEQYF. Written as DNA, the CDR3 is TGTGCCAGCAGCCAGGACAGCCTCTCCTACGAGCAGTACTTC. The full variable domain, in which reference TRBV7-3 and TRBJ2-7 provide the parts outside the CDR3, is GAGVSQTPSNKVTEKGKYVELRCDPISGHTALYWYRQSLGQGPEFLIYFQGTGAADDSGLPNDRFFAVRPEGSVSTLKIQRTERGDSAVYLCASSQDSLSYEQYFGPGTRLTVT.

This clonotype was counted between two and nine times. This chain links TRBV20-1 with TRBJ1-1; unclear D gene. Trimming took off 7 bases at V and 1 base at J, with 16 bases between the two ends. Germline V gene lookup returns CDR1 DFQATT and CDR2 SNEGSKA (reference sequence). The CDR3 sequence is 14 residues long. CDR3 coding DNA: TGCAGTGTCTCGGACGGCCAATGGAACACTGAAGCTTTCTTT. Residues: CSVSDGQWNTEAFF.

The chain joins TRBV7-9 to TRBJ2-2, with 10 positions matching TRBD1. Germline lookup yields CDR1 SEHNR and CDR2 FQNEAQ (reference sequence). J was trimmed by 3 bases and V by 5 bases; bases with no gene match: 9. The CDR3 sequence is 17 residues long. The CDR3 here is CASSPFGGQGYTGELFF. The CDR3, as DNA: TGTGCCAGCAGCCCGTTTGGGGGACAGGGGTACACCGGGGAGCTGTTTTTT. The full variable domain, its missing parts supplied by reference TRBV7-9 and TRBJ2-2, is DTGVSQNPRHKITKRGQNVTFRCDPISEHNRLYWYRQTLGQGPEFLTYFQNEAQLEKSRLLSDRFSAERPKGSFSTLEIQRTEQGDSAMYLCASSPFGGQGYTGELFFGEGSRLTVL.

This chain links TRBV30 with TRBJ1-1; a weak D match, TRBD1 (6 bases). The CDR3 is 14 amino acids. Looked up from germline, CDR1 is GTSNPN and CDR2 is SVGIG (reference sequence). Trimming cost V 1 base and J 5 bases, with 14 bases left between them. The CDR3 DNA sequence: TGTGCCTGGAGTGCCCTAATAGGGGGGACTGAAGCTTTCTTT. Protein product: CAWSALIGGTEAFF.

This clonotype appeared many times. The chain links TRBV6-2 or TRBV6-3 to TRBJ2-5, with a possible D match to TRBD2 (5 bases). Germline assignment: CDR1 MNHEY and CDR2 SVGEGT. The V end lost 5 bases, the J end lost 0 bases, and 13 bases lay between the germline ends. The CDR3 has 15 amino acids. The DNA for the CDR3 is TGTGCCAGCAGTCCACAACTAGGGTACCAAGAGACCCAGTACTTC. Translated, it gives CASSPQLGYQETQYF.

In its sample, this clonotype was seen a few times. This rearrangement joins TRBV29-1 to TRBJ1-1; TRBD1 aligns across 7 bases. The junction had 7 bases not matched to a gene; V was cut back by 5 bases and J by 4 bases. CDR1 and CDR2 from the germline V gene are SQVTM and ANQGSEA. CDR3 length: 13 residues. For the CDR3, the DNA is TGCAGCGTTTGTACAGGGGTAGGCACTGAAGCTTTCTTT. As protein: CSVCTGVGTEAFF.

CDR3 bases: TGTGCCAGTAGTGCAGGGATTCCGGAGAGCAATCAGCCCCAGCATTTT. Translation: CASSAGIPESNQPQHF. The chain combines TRBV19 with TRBJ1-5; the D gene is possibly TRBD1 (5 bases). This CDR3 has 16 residues. V lost 5 bases and J 1 base, leaving 15 bases between the germline ends. Germline V lookup: CDR1 LNHDA, CDR2 SQIVND (reference sequence).

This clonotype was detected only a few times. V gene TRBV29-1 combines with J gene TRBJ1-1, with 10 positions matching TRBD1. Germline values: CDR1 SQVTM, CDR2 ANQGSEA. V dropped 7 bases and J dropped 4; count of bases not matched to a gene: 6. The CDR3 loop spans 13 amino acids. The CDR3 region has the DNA TGCAGCGCCCGACAGGGGGCCGGCACTGAAGCTTTCTTT. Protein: CSARQGAGTEAFF.

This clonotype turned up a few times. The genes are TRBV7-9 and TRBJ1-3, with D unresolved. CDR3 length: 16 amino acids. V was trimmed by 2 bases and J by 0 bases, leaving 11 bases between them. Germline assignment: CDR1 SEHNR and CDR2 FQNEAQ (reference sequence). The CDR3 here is CASSLTAADSGNTIYF. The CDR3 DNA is TGTGCCAGCAGCTTAACAGCGGCCGACTCTGGAAACACCATATATTTT. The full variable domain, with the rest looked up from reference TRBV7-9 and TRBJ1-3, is DTGVSQNPRHKITKRGQNVTFRCDPISEHNRLYWYRQTLGQGPEFLTYFQNEAQLEKSRLLSDRFSAERPKGSFSTLEIQRTEQGDSAMYLCASSLTAADSGNTIYFGEGSWLTVV.

CDR3: CSAWTGGYSPLHF. CDR3 coding DNA: TGCAGTGCTTGGACAGGGGGTTATTCACCCCTCCACTTT. The chain has TRBV20-1 and TRBJ1-6; 10 positions agree with TRBD1. Germline-derived CDR1 and CDR2 are DFQATT and SNEGSKA (reference sequence). With V trimmed by 5 bases and J by 8 bases, 3 bases remained unmatched. The CDR3 loop spans 13 amino acids.

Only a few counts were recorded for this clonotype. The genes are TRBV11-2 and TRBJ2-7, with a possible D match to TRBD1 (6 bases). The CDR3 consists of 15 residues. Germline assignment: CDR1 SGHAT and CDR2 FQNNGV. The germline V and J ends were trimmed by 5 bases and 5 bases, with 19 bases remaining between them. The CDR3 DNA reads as TGTGCCAGCAGCCCTTACGCGGCGAGGGGGAACGAGCAGTACTTC. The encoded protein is CASSPYAARGNEQYF.

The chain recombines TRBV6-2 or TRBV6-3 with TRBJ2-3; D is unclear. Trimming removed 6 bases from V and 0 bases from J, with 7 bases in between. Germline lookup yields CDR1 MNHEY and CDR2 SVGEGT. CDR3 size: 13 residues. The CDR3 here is CASRRDSTDTQYF. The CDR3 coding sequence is TGTGCCAGCAGACGTGACAGCACAGATACGCAGTATTTT.

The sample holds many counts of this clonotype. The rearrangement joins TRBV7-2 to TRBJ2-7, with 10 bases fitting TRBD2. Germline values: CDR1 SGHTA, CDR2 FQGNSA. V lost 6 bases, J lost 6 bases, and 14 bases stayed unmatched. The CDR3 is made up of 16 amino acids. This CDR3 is CASRSPAGGPVGEQYF. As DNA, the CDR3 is TGTGCCAGCAGATCCCCAGCGGGAGGGCCCGTAGGCGAGCAGTACTTC.